The clone carrying this T cell receptor (beta chain) was seen a few times. No antigen is known for it. These data are taken from a study of CD8 T cells in ankylosing spondylitis. The study's findings and limits: A TCR beta motif of fewer than ten highly homologous variants appeared characteristic of ankylosing spondylitis blood. According to the report, clones linked to the disease were significantly enriched in matched synovial fluid samples taken from ankylosing spondylitis patients. Some of these motif variants have turned up before, in reports on reactive arthritis synovial fluid and blood. A CD8+ phenotype characterized the disease-linked clones, which were relatively rare in peripheral blood.

In germline, CDR1 is DFQATT, CDR2 SNEGSKA (reference sequence). Trimming left V 8 bases short and J 0 bases short, with 7 bases between. The CDR3 covers 12 residues. With molecular barcodes, quantitative 5'-RACE was used to make the TCR beta libraries. A single record per CDR3 protein comes from TCRdb applying MiXCR to the 5' RACE reads. The sample consists of about 330,000 distinct CDR3 sequences, around 8% of them appearing once. The chain couples TRBV20-1 to TRBJ2-2; no reliable D call. This sequence was found in a male donor with ankylosing spondylitis. Sequencing was carried out using blood, either unsorted or a sorted T cell fraction (not recorded which). CDR3 DNA: TGCAGTTCTACAGCGAACACCGGGGAGCTGTTTTTT. It translates to CSSTANTGELFF.